This note documents a single TCR beta chain sequence. Its antigen is as yet unknown. The data stem from a study of cytomegalovirus exposure and HLA in healthy donors. On the study more broadly: Of more than 350 genotyped donors, approximately 84% clustered with self-reported Caucasian donors. Study conclusions and caveats: Exclusion applied to some V segments, including TRBV6-2 and TRBV6-3, as they were indistinguishable. Cytomegalovirus-associated TCR beta chains were listed, numbering over 150.

Deletions cut 9 bases from V and 3 bases from J, with 12 bases between. Germline CDR1 and CDR2: MNHEY and SMNVEV (reference sequence). This CDR3 comprises 13 residues. The primer mix had 60 Vbeta and 13 Jbeta primers. This table comes from immunoSEQ multiplex PCR, and its TCRdb copy is limited to in-frame clones, with some not included. The sample shows 150,000 to 200,000 clones, 75% to 90% of them seen only once. The receptor comes from a male donor in good health and CMV-seropositive. The chain has TRBV27 and TRBJ1-5, with TRBD1 as a possible D gene (5 bases). Sequenced input: PBMCs. DNA for the CDR3: TGTGCCAGTCAAGGGGACTTCAATCAGCCCCAGCATTTT. As protein: CASQGDFNQPQHF.